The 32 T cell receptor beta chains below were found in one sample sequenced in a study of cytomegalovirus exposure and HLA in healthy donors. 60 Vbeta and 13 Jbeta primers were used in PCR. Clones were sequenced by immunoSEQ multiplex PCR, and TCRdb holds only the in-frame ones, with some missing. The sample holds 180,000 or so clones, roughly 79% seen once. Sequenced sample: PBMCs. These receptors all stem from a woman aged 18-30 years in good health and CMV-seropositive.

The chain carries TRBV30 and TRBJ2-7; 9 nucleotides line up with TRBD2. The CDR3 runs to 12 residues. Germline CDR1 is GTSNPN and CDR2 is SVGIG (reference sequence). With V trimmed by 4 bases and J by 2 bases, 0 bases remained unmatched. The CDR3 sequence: CAWTSGAYEQYF. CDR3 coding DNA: TGTGCCTGGACTAGCGGGGCCTACGAGCAGTACTTC.

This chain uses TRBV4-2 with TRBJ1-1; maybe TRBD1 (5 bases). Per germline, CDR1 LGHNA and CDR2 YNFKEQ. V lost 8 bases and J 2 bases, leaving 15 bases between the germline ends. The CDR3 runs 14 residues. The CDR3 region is CASAFGGSNTEAFF. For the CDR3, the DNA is TGTGCCAGCGCCTTCGGGGGTAGTAACACTGAAGCTTTCTTT.

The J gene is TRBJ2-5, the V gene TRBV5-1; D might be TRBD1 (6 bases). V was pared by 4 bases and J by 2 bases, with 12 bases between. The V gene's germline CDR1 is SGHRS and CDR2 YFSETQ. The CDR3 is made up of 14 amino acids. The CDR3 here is CASSTGQPQETQYF. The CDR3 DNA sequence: TGCGCCAGCAGCACCGGACAGCCACAAGAGACCCAGTACTTC.

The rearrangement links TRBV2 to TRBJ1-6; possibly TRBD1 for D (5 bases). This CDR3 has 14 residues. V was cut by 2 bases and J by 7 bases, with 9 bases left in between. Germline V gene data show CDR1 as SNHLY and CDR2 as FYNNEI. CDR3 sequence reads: CASSEQGRNSPLHF. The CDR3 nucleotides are TGTGCCAGCAGTGAACAGGGCCGAAATTCACCCCTCCACTTT.

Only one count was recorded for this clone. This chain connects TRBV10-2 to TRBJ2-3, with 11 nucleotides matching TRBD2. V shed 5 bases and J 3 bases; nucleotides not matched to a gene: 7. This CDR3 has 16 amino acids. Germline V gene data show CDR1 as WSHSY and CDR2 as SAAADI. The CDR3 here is CASSPFSGGATDTQYF. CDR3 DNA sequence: TGCGCCAGCAGTCCTTTTAGCGGGGGGGCGACAGATACGCAGTATTTT.

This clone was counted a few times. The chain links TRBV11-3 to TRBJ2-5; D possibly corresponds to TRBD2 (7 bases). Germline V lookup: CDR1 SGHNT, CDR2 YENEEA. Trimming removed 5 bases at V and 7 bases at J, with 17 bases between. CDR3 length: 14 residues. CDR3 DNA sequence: TGTGCCAGCAGCCCGGGGGGCGGGGAGGTGACCCAGTACTTC. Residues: CASSPGGGEVTQYF.

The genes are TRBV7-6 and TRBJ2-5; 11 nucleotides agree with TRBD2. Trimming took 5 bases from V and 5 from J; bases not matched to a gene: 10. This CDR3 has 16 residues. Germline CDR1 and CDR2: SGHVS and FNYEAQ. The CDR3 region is CASSTRLAGGGETQYF. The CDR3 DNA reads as TGTGCCAGCAGCACCAGGCTAGCGGGGGGTGGGGAGACCCAGTACTTC.

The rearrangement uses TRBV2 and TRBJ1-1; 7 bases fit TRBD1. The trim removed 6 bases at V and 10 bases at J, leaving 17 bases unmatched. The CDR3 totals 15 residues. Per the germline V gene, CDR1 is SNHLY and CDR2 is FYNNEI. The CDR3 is CASSLSAGGISRAFF. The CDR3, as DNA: TGTGCCAGCAGCCTCTCGGCAGGGGGGATATCTCGAGCTTTCTTT.

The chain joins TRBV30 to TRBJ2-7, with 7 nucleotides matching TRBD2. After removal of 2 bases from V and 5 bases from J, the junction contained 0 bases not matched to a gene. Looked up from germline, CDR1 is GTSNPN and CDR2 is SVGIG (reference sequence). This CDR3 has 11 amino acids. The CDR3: CAWSSGDEQYF. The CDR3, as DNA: TGTGCCTGGAGTAGCGGGGACGAGCAGTACTTC.

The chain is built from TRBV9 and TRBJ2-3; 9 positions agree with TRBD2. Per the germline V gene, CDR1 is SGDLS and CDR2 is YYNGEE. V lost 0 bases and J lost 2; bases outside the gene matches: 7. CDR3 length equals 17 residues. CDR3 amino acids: CASSVEGLAGTTDTQYF. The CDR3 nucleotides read TGTGCCAGCAGCGTAGAAGGGCTAGCGGGGACCACAGATACGCAGTATTTT.

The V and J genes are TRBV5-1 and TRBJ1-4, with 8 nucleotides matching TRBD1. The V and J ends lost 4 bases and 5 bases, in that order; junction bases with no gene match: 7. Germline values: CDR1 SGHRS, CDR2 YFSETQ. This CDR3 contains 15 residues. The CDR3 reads CASSIQGAGNEKLFF. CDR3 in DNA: TGCGCCAGCAGCATCCAGGGGGCAGGGAATGAAAAACTGTTTTTT.

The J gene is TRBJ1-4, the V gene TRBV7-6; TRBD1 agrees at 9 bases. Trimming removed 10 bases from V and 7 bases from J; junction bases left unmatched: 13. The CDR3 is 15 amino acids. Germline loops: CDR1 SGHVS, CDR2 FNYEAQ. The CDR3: CATTGRQGGSEKLFF. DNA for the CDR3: TGTGCCACCACCGGTCGACAGGGGGGTAGTGAAAAACTGTTTTTT.

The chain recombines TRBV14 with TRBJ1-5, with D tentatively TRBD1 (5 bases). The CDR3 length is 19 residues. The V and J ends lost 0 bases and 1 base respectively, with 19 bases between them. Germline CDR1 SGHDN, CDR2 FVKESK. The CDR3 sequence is CASSQDGGVGAGSNQPQHF. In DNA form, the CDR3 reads TGTGCCAGCAGCCAAGATGGGGGAGTAGGGGCGGGGAGCAATCAGCCCCAGCATTTT.

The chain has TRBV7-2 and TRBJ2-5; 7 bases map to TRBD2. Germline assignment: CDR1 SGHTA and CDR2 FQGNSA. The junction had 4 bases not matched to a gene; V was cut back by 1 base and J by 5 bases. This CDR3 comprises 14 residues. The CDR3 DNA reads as TGTGCCAGCAGCTTAGACGGGGGGATTGAGACCCAGTACTTC. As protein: CASSLDGGIETQYF.

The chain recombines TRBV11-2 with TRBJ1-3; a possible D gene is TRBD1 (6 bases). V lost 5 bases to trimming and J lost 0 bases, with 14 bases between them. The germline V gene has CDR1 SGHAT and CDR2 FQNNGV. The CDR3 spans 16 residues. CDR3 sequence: CASSKGTMSSGNTIYF. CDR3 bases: TGTGCCAGCAGCAAAGGGACAATGAGCTCTGGAAACACCATATATTTT.

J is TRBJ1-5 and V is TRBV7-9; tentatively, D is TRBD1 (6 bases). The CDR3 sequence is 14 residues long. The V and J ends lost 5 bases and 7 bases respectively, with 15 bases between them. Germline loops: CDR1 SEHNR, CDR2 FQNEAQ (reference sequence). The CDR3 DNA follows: TGTGCCAGCAGCAACACCAGGGGCGTCCAGCCCCAGCATTTT. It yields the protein CASSNTRGVQPQHF. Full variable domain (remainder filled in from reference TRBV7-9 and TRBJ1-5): DTGVSQNPRHKITKRGQNVTFRCDPISEHNRLYWYRQTLGQGPEFLTYFQNEAQLEKSRLLSDRFSAERPKGSFSTLEIQRTEQGDSAMYLCASSNTRGVQPQHFGDGTRLSIL.

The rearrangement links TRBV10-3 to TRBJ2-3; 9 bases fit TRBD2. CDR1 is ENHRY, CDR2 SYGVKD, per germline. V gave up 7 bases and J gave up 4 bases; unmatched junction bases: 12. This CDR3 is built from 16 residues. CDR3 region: CAIKEGLAGGADTQYF. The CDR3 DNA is TGTGCCATCAAGGAGGGACTAGCCGGGGGGGCAGATACGCAGTATTTT.

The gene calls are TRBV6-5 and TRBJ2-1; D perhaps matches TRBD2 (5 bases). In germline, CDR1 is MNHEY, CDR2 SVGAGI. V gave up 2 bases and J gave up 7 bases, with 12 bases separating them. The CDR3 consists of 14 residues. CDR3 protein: CASSYTPPGNEQFF. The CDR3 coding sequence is TGTGCCAGCAGTTACACCCCCCCGGGGAATGAGCAGTTCTTC.

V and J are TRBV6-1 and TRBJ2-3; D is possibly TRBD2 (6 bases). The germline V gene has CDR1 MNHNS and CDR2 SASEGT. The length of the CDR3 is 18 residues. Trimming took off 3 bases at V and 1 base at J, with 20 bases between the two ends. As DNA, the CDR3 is TGTGCCAGCAGTGAGATATCGGGACTCATCAACCGCACAGATACGCAGTATTTT. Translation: CASSEISGLINRTDTQYF.

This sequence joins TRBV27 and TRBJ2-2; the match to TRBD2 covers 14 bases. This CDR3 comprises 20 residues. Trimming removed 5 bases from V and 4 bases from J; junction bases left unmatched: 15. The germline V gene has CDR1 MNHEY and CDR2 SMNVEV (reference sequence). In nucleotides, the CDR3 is TGTGCCAGCAGTCAGGGACTAGCGGGGGCCATAGGGAGTAGCACCGGGGAGCTGTTTTTT. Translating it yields CASSQGLAGAIGSSTGELFF.

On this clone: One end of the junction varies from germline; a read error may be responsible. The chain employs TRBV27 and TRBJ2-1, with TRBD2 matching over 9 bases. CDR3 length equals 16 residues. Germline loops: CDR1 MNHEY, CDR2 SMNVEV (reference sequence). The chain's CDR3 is CASSLGRGGIYDEQFF. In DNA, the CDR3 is TGTGCCAGCAGTTTGGGGCGGGGGGGTATCTACGATGAGCAGTTCTTC.

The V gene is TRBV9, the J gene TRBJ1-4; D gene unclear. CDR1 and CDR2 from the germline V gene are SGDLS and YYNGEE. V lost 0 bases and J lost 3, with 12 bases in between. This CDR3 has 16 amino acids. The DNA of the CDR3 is TGTGCCAGCAGCGTAGGGTGGGCAACGGCTAATGAAAAACTGTTTTTT. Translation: CASSVGWATANEKLFF.

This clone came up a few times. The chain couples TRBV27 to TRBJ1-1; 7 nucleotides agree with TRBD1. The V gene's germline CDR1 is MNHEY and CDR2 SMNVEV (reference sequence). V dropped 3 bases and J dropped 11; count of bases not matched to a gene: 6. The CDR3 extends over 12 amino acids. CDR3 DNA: TGTGCCAGCAGTTTCCTCCAGGGGGAGGCTTTCTTT. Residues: CASSFLQGEAFF.

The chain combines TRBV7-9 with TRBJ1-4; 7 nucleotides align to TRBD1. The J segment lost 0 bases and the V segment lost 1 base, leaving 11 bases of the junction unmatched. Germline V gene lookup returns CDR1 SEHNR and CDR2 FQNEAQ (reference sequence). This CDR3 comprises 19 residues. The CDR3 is CASSLVIAGQLATNEKLFF. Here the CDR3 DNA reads TGTGCCAGCAGCTTAGTCATAGCGGGACAGCTAGCAACTAATGAAAAACTGTTTTTT. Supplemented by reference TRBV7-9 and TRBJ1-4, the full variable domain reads DTGVSQNPRHKITKRGQNVTFRCDPISEHNRLYWYRQTLGQGPEFLTYFQNEAQLEKSRLLSDRFSAERPKGSFSTLEIQRTEQGDSAMYLCASSLVIAGQLATNEKLFFGSGTQLSVL.

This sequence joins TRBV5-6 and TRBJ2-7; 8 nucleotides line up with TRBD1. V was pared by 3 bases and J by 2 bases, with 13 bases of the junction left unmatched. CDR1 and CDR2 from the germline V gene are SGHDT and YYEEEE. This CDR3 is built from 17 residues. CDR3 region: CASSSRLKTGQAYEQYF. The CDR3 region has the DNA TGTGCCAGCAGCTCACGACTAAAGACGGGACAGGCCTACGAGCAGTACTTC.

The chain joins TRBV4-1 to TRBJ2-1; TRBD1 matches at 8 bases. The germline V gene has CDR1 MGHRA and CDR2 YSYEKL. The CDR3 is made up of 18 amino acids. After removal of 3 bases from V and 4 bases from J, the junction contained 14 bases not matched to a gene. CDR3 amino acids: CASSHLTGVGPKYNEQFF. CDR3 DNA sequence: TGCGCCAGCAGCCACCTGACAGGGGTTGGACCTAAATACAATGAGCAGTTCTTC.

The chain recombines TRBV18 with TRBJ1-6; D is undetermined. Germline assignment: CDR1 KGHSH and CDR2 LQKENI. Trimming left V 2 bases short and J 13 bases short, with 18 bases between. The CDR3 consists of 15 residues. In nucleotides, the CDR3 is TGTGCCAGCTCACCAGGCCTAGGAGGCCGTATCCCCCTCCACTTT. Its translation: CASSPGLGGRIPLHF. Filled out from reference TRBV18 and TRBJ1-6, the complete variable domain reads NAGVMQNPRHLVRRRGQEARLRCSPMKGHSHVYWYRQLPEEGLKFMVYLQKENIIDESGMPKERFSAEFPKEGPSILRIQQVVRGDSAAYFCASSPGLGGRIPLHFGNGTRLTVT.

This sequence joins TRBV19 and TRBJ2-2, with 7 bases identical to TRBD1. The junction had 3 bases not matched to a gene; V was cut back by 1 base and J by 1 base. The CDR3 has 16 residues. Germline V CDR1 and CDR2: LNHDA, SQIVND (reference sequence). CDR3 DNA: TGTGCCAGTAGTATAGGGCACAGGGGGAACACCGGGGAGCTGTTTTTT. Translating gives CASSIGHRGNTGELFF.

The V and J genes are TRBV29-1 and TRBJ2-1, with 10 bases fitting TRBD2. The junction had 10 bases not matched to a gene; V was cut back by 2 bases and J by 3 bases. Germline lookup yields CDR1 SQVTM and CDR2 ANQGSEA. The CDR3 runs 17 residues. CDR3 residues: CSVEPRLAGANYNEQFF. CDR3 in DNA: TGCAGCGTTGAACCTCGTCTAGCGGGGGCAAACTACAATGAGCAGTTCTTC.

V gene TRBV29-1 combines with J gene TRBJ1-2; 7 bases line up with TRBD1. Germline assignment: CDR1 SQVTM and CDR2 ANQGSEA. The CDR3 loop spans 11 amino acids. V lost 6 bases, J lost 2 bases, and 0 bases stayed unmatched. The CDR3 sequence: CSVGQNYGYTF. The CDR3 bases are TGCAGCGTGGGACAGAACTATGGCTACACCTTC.

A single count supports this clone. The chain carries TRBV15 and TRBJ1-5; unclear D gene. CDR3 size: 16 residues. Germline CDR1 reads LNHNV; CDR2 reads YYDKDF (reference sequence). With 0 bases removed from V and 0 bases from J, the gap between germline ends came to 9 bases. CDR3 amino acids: CATSREEPYSNQPQHF. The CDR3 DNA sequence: TGTGCCACCAGCAGAGAGGAGCCATATAGCAATCAGCCCCAGCATTTT.

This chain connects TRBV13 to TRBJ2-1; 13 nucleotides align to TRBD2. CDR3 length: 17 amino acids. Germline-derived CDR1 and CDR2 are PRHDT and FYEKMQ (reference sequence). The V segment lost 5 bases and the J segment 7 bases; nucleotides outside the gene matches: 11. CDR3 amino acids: CASSPLVGTSGTNEQFF. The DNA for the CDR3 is TGTGCCAGCAGCCCTCTGGTCGGGACTAGCGGGACGAATGAGCAGTTCTTC.